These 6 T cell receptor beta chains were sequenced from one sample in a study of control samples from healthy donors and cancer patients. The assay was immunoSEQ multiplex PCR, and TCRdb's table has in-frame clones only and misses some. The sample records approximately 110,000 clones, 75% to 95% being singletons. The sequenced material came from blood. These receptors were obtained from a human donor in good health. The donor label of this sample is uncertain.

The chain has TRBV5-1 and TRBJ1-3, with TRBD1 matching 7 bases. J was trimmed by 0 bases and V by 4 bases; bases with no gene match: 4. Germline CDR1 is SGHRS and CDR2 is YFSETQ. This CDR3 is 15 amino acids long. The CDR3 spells CASSADRNSGNTIYF. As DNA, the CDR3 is TGCGCCAGCAGCGCGGACAGGAACTCTGGAAACACCATATATTTT.

DNA for the CDR3: TGTGCCAGCTCACCACAGGTCAACAATTCACCCCTCCACTTT. This encodes CASSPQVNNSPLHF. The chain joins TRBV18 to TRBJ1-6; D not resolved. V gave up 1 base and J gave up 7 bases, with 8 bases separating them. The CDR3 covers 14 residues. Germline CDR1 is KGHSH and CDR2 is LQKENI.

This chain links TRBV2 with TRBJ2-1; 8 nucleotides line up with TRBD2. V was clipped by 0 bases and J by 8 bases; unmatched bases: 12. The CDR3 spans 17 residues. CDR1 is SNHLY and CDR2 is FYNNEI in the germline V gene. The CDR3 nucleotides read TGTGCCAGCAGTGAAGCGCTAGTAGCGGGGAATCGGGATGAGCAGTTCTTC. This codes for CASSEALVAGNRDEQFF.

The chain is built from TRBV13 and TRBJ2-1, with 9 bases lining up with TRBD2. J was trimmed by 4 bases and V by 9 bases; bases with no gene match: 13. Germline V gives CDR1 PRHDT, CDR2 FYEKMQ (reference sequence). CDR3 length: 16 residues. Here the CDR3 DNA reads TGTGCCAGTTTATTGAGGGCTAGCGGGGATTACAATGAGCAGTTCTTC. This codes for CASLLRASGDYNEQFF.

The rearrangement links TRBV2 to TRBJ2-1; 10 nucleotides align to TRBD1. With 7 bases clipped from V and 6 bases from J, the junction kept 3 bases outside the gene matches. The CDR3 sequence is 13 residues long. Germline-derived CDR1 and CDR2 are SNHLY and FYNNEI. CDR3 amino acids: CASTGTGANEQFF. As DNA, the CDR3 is TGTGCCAGCACCGGGACAGGGGCCAATGAGCAGTTCTTC.

The CDR3 is CASSDSNEDQPQHF. The DNA for the CDR3 is TGTGCCAGCAGTGATAGTAACGAGGACCAGCCCCAGCATTTT. The gene calls are TRBV2 and TRBJ1-5; D not resolved. CDR1 is SNHLY, CDR2 FYNNEI, per germline. Trimming took 3 bases from V and 7 from J, leaving 13 bases between them. The CDR3 extends over 14 amino acids.